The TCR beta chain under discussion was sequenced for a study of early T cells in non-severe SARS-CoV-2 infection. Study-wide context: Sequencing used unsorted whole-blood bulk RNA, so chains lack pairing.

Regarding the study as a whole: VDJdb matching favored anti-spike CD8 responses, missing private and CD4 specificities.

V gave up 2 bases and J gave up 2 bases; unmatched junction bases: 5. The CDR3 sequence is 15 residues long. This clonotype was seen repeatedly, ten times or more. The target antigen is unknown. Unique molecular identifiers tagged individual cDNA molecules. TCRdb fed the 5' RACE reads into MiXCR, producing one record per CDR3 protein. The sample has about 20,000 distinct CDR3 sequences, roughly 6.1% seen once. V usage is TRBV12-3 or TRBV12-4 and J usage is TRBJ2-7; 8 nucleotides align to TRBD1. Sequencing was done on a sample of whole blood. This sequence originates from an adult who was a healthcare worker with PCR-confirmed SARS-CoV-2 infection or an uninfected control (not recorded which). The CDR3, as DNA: TGTGCCAGCAGTTTACAGACAGGGGAGACCTACGAGCAGTACTTC. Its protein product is CASSLQTGETYEQYF.